A single sample is the source of the 15 T cell receptor beta chains below, sequenced in a study of identical twins. TCRdb reprocessed the 5' RACE reads via MiXCR and lists one record per CDR3 protein. The data hold about 240,000 distinct CDR3 sequences, with roughly 13% observed a single time. The sample was also reused in another study, on yellow fever vaccine responses in identical twins.

The sample comprised memory (CD45RO+) T cells sorted from blood. The receptors originated from a woman aged 18-29 years in good health.

The gene calls are TRBV6-1 and TRBJ2-7, with 12 bases aligning to TRBD1. V shed 5 bases, J shed 10 bases, and the junction held 9 bases outside the gene matches. Germline CDR1 MNHNS, CDR2 SASEGT. The length of the CDR3 is 14 residues. The CDR3 DNA reads as TGTGCCAGCAGTCCCCGGGGGACAGGGGGCGGACAGTACTTC. It specifies CASSPRGTGGGQYF.

The sample holds a few counts of this clonotype. This chain links TRBV20-1 with TRBJ1-5; possibly TRBD1 for D (6 bases). Germline V gene lookup returns CDR1 DFQATT and CDR2 SNEGSKA (reference sequence). The CDR3 spans 17 residues. V dropped 0 bases and J dropped 6 bases, with 21 bases sitting between them. The CDR3 is CSARDPKQTGMSQPQHF. CDR3 nucleotides: TGCAGTGCTAGAGATCCCAAACAAACAGGGATGAGTCAGCCCCAGCATTTT.

The chain combines TRBV15 with TRBJ2-3; TRBD2 aligns across 12 bases. Per germline, CDR1 LNHNV and CDR2 YYDKDF (reference sequence). This CDR3 has 15 residues. V lost 5 bases, J lost 2 bases, and 2 bases stayed unmatched. The CDR3 nucleotides are TGTGCCACCAGCGCTAGCGGGGGGGCCACAGATACGCAGTATTTT. Its protein is CATSASGGATDTQYF. Full variable domain (missing parts from reference TRBV15 and TRBJ2-3): DAMVIQNPRYQVTQFGKPVTLSCSQTLNHNVMYWYQQKSSQAPKLLFHYYDKDFNNEADTPDNFQSRRPNTSFCFLDIRSPGLGDTAMYLCATSASGGATDTQYFGPGTRLTVL.

This clonotype occurred many times. This chain connects TRBV15 to TRBJ2-1; 7 bases are shared with TRBD1. There are 14 residues in the CDR3. CDR1 and CDR2 (germline): LNHNV, YYDKDF (reference sequence). The ends lost 1 base at V and 9 bases at J; junction bases unmatched: 6. For the CDR3, the DNA is TGTGCCACCAGCAGAGTTGGACAGGATATTGAGCAGTTCTTC. Amino acids: CATSRVGQDIEQFF.

This clonotype has a handful of counts. The CDR3 protein is CASSLGWGPGSEQYF. DNA for the CDR3: TGTGCCAGCAGCTTGGGTTGGGGGCCTGGCAGCGAGCAGTACTTC. The chain is built from TRBV5-5 and TRBJ2-7; tentatively, D is TRBD1 (6 bases). The V gene lost 0 bases and the J gene lost 6 bases, with 16 bases spanning the gap. The CDR3 covers 15 residues. Germline V gene sequence: CDR1 SGHKS, CDR2 YYEKEE (reference sequence).

This chain joins TRBV25-1 and TRBJ2-2, with 10 bases that match TRBD2. Germline V CDR1 and CDR2: MGHDK, SYGVNS. Unmatched junction bases numbered 11, after V lost 5 bases and J lost 5 bases. There are 17 residues in the CDR3. Here the CDR3 DNA reads TGTGCCAGCAGTAAACCGGGCCTAGCGGGAGTTACCGGGGAGCTGTTTTTT. It yields the protein CASSKPGLAGVTGELFF.

CDR3 nucleotides: TGTGCCAGCAGCAAACGGCAGGGGGTGAGAGAGACCCAGTACTTC. Translated, it gives CASSKRQGVRETQYF. This chain connects TRBV21-1 to TRBJ2-5; the table's D call, TRBD1, was not checked against the DNA. TRBV21-1 is flagged as a pseudogene. The CDR3 is 15 residues long.

In its sample, this clonotype was seen a few times. This chain connects TRBV30 to TRBJ1-1; D is uncertain. The V gene lost 3 bases and the J gene lost 6 bases, with 14 bases spanning the gap. The CDR3 is 13 amino acids. Germline lookup yields CDR1 GTSNPN and CDR2 SVGIG (reference sequence). The chain's CDR3 is CAWSGRSGAEAFF. The CDR3 region has the DNA TGTGCCTGGAGCGGTCGCTCAGGAGCTGAAGCTTTCTTT.

This clonotype was counted only a few times. The V and J genes are TRBV20-1 and TRBJ2-1; perhaps D is TRBD1 or TRBD2 (5 bases each). The CDR3 loop spans 12 amino acids. Trimming took off 6 bases at V and 4 bases at J, with 10 bases between the two ends. CDR1 DFQATT and CDR2 SNEGSKA come from the germline V gene (reference sequence). The CDR3 sequence is CSAKRGYNEQFF. CDR3 nucleotides: TGCAGTGCCAAGAGGGGATACAATGAGCAGTTCTTC.

With respect to this clonotype: Sequence at one end of the junction differs from germline and may be a read error. The chain couples TRBV20-1 to TRBJ2-5; 8 bases are a match to TRBD2. Per the germline V gene, CDR1 is DFQATT and CDR2 is SNEGSKA (reference sequence). The CDR3 is made up of 16 amino acids. The CDR3 DNA reads TGCAGTGCTAGAGACGAGCGGGGACTAGTGTTAGAGGCCCAGTACTTC. This translates into CSARDERGLVLEAQYF.

This CDR3 reads CATSLAGDSDTQYF. CDR3 sequence (DNA): TGTGCCACCAGCCTAGCGGGAGACTCAGATACGCAGTATTTT. The V call is TRBV24-1, the J call TRBJ2-3, with 10 bases fitting TRBD2. The CDR3 is 14 residues long. Germline CDR1 and CDR2: KGHDR and SFDVKD. The J segment lost 4 bases and the V segment lost 7 bases, leaving 4 bases of the junction unmatched.

This clonotype has only a few counts. The chain couples TRBV2 to TRBJ1-5, with TRBD1 as a possible D gene (5 bases). Germline V gives CDR1 SNHLY, CDR2 FYNNEI. The V gene lost 2 bases and the J gene lost 5 bases, with 7 bases spanning the gap. CDR3 length equals 13 residues. CDR3 region: CASSESRDQPQHF. Written as DNA, the CDR3 is TGTGCCAGCAGTGAAAGCAGGGATCAGCCCCAGCATTTT.

This clonotype was picked up a small number of times. The rearrangement links TRBV27 to TRBJ2-7, with a tentative D call TRBD2 (5 bases). The CDR3 sequence is 13 residues long. V was pared by 8 bases and J by 2 bases, with 13 bases between. The germline gives CDR1 MNHEY, CDR2 SMNVEV (reference sequence). CDR3 bases: TGTGCCAGCTGCAGGACGGGAACCTACGAGCAGTACTTC. Encoded protein: CASCRTGTYEQYF.

This clonotype has just a few counts. CDR3 residues: CSVLFNSRSTDTQYF. The CDR3 DNA reads as TGCAGCGTTTTATTTAACAGCCGAAGCACAGATACGCAGTATTTT. The chain recombines TRBV29-1 with TRBJ2-3, with unresolved D. The CDR3 is 15 amino acids. V was trimmed by 5 bases and J by 0 bases, leaving 15 bases between them. Germline V gene data show CDR1 as SQVTM and CDR2 as ANQGSEA.

This clonotype has only a few counts. This rearrangement joins TRBV7-2 to TRBJ1-4; D call uncertain. The CDR3 spans 15 residues. CDR1 SGHTA and CDR2 FQGNSA come from the germline V gene. V was cut by 5 bases and J by 7 bases, with 17 bases left in between. The CDR3 bases are TGTGCCAGCAGCGGAGTGGGCGGGATGAGTGAAAAACTGTTTTTT. This encodes CASSGVGGMSEKLFF.